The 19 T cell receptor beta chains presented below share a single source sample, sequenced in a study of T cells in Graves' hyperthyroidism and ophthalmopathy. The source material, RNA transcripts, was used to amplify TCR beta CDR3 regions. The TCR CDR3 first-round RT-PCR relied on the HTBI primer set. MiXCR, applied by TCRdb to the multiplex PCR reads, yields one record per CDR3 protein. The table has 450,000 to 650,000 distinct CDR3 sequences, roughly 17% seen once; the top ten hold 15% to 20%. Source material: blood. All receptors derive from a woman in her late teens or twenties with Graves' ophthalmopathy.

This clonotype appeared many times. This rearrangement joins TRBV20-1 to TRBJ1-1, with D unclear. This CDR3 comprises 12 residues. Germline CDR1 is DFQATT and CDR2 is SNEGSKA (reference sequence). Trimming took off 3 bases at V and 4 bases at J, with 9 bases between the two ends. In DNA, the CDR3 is TGCAGTGCTAGTTCCCGGACCACTGAAGCTTTCTTT. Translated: CSASSRTTEAFF.

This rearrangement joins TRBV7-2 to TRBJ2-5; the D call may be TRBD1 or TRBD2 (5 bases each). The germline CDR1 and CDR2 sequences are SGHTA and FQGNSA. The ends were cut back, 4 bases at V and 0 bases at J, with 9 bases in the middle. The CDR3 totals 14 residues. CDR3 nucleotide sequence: TGTGCCAGCAGCTCGGGACGGCACCAAGAGACCCAGTACTTC. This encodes CASSSGRHQETQYF. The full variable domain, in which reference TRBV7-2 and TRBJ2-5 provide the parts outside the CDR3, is GAGVSQSPSNKVTEKGKDVELRCDPISGHTALYWYRQSLGQGLEFLIYFQGNSAPDKSGLPSDRFSAERTGGSVSTLTIQRTQQEDSAVYLCASSSGRHQETQYFGPGTRLLVL.

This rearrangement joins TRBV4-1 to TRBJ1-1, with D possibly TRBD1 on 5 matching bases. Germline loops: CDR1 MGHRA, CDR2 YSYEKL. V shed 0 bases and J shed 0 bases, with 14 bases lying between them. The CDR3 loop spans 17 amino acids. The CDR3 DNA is TGCGCCAGCAGCCAAGAGGGGACCGAATTCATGAACACTGAAGCTTTCTTT. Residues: CASSQEGTEFMNTEAFF.

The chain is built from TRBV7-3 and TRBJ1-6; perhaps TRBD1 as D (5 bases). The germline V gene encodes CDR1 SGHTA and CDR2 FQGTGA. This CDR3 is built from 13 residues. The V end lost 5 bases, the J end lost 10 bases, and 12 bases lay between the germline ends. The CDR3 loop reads CASSRGLISPLHF. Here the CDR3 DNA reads TGTGCCAGCAGCCGGGGACTGATATCACCCCTCCACTTT.

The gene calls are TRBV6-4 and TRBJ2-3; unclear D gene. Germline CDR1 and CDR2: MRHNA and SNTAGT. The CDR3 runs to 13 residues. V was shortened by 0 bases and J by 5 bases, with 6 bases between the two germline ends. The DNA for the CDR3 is TGTGCCAGCAGTGACTCAAGTGTAGATACGCAGTATTTT. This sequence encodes CASSDSSVDTQYF.

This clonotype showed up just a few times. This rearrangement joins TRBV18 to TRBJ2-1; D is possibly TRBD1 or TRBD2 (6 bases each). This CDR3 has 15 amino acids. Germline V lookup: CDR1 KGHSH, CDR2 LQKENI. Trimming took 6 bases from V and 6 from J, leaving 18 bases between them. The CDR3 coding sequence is TGTGCCAGCTCCCCTCAAAAGGGGGGAAGCAATGAGCAGTTCTTC. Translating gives CASSPQKGGSNEQFF.

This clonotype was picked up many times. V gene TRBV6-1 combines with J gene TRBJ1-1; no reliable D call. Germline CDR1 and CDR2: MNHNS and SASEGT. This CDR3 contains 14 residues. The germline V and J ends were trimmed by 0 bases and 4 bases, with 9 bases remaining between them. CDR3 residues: CASSEAYSGTEAFF. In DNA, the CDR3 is TGTGCCAGCAGTGAAGCGTACTCGGGCACTGAAGCTTTCTTT.

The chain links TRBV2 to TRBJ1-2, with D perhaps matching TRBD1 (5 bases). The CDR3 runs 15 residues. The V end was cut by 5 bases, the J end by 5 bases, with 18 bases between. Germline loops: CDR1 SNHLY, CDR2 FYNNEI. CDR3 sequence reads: CASSSEGGEGYGYTF. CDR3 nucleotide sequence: TGTGCCAGCAGTTCGGAAGGAGGGGAGGGTTATGGCTACACCTTC.

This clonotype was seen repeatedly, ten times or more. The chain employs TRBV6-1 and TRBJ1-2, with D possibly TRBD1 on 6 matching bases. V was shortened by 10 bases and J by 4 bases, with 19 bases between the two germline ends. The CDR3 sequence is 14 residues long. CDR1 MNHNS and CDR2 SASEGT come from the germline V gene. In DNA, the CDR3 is TGTGCCATTCGAAACCTACAGGGTGTCTATGGCTACACCTTC. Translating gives CAIRNLQGVYGYTF.

The CDR3 spells CASSFNAGGTYEQYF. DNA of the CDR3: TGTGCCAGCAGTTTTAACGCAGGGGGCACCTACGAGCAGTACTTC. The chain recombines TRBV28 with TRBJ2-7; the match to TRBD1 covers 8 bases. Losses at the gene ends were 3 bases for V and 2 bases for J; bases not matched to a gene: 6. Germline V gene lookup returns CDR1 MDHEN and CDR2 SYDVKM. The CDR3 covers 15 residues.

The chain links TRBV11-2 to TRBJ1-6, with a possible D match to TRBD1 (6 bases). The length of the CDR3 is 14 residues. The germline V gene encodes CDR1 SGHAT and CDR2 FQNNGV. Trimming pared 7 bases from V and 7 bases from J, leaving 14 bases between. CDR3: CASTQGNPNSPLHF. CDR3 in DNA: TGTGCCAGCACTCAGGGGAATCCGAATTCACCCCTCCACTTT.

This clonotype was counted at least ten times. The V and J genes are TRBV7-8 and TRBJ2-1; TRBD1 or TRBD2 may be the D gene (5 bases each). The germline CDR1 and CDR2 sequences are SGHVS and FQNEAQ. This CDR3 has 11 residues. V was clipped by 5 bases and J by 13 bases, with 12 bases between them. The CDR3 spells CASSMTGRQFF. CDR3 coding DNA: TGTGCCAGCAGCATGACGGGACGCCAGTTCTTC.

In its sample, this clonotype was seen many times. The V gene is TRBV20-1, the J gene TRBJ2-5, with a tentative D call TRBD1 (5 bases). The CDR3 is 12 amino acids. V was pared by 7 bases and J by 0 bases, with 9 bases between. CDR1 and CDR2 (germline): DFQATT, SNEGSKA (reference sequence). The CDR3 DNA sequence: TGCAGTGTGACAGCGTACCAAGAGACCCAGTACTTC. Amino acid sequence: CSVTAYQETQYF.

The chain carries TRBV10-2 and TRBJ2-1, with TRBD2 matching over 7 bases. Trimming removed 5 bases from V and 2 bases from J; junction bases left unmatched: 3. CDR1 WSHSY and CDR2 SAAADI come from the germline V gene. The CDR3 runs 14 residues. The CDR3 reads CASSTSVPYNEQFF. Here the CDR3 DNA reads TGCGCCAGCAGTACTAGCGTGCCCTACAATGAGCAGTTCTTC.

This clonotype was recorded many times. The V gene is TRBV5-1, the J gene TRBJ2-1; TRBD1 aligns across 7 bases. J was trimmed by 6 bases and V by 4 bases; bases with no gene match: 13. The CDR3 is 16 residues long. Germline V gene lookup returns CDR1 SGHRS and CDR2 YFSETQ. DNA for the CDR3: TGCGCCAGCAGCGGAAGAACCGGGACAGCCGGCAATGAGCAGTTCTTC. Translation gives CASSGRTGTAGNEQFF.

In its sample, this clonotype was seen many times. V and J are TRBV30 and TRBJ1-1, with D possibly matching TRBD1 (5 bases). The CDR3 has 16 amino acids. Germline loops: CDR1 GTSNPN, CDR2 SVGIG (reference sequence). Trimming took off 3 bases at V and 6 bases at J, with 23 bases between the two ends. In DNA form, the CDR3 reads TGTGCCTGGAGGCCCGAGGTACGGGGCCAGCTGGCTGAAGCTTTCTTT. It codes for CAWRPEVRGQLAEAFF. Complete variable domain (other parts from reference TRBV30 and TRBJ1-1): SQTIHQWPATLVQPVGSPLSLECTVEGTSNPNLYWYRQAAGRGLQLLFYSVGIGQISSEVPQNLSASRPQDRQFILSSKKLLLSDSGFYLCAWRPEVRGQLAEAFFGQGTRLTVV.

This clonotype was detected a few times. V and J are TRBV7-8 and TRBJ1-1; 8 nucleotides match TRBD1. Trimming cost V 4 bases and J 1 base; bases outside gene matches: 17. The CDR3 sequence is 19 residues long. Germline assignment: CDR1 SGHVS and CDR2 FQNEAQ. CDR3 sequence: CASSSDPQGAAGRNTEAFF. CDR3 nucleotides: TGTGCCAGCAGCTCGGACCCCCAGGGGGCAGCCGGTAGGAACACTGAAGCTTTCTTT.

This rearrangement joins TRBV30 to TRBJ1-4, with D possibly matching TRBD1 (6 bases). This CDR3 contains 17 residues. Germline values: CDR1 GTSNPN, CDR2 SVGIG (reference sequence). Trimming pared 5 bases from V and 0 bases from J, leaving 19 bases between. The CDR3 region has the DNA TGTGCCTGGCGTTCTCTACGGGGGGCTACAACTAATGAAAAACTGTTTTTT. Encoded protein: CAWRSLRGATTNEKLFF.

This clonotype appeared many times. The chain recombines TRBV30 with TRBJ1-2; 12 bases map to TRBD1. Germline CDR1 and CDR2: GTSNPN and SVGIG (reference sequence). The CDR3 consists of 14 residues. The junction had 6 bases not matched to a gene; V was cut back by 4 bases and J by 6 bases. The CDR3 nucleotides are TGTGCCTGGACTCGGGACAGGGGGCTGAATGGCTACACCTTC. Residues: CAWTRDRGLNGYTF.